This TCR beta chain was found in a study of beta chain features in type 1 diabetes. Study-wide context: When patients were set against healthy donors, age, gender and cell yields were similar.

V lost 4 bases to trimming and J lost 5 bases; unmatched junction nucleotides: 5. Germline CDR1 SGHNT, CDR2 YYREEE (reference sequence). The CDR3 runs 14 residues. The authors reverse transcribed all of the isolated RNA, so sequencing captured expressed TCRB transcripts. Only in-frame clones appear in the TCRdb table, and some are missing; sequencing was by immunoSEQ multiplex PCR. The repertoire holds 310,000 or so clones, around 9.3% seen once, with approximately 1% in the top ten. Every single donor gave one heparinised blood draw, and these averaged about 116 mL. Study outcomes and limitations: A moderate, significant TCRB CDR3 shortening appeared in type 1 diabetes across four CD4+ subsets.

Regarding this clone: Its target is unknown.

The rearrangement uses TRBV5-4 and TRBJ2-3; 9 nucleotides agree with TRBD1. This sequence was found in a man in his thirties or forties with type 1 diabetes. The material sequenced was central memory CD4+ T cells from blood. The CDR3 sequence is CASSIGQGRDTQYF. The DNA of the CDR3 is TGTGCCAGCAGCATCGGACAGGGGAGAGATACGCAGTATTTT.